This T cell receptor (beta chain) was found in a study of T cell clonotyping in hematopoietic cell transplantation. The study's findings and limits: Few recipient clonotypes overlapped donors; over 95% were de novo at given depth. Graft donor and pretransplant recipient Inverse Simpson Index values predicted broader posttransplant TCR diversity. After transplant, recipient diversity fell while pathologically expanded clonotypes grew through day 180. Cells were unsorted, so CD4 and CD8 contributions were not separated.

V gave up 5 bases and J gave up 7 bases; unmatched junction bases: 5. CDR3 length equals 13 residues. Germline CDR1 is SNHLY and CDR2 is FYNNEI. This clone was seen once. Its antigen remains unknown. The protocol was immunoSEQ multiplex PCR, while the TCRdb copy is restricted to in-frame clones and leaves out a portion. The profile shows some 30,000 clones, about 94% of them singletons. J is TRBJ1-2 and V is TRBV2; 9 bases map to TRBD1. The sequencing sample was made of peripheral blood mononuclear cells. The clonotype originates from a man over 45 in good health. Some clones in this sample may be carry-over from other donors' samples. In DNA form, the CDR3 reads TGTGCCAGCAGTTTACAGGGGGCGGGTGGCTACACCTTC. Translating it yields CASSLQGAGGYTF.